A single sample is the source of the 10 T cell receptor beta chains below, sequenced in a study of blood T cell repertoires in COVID-19. Assay used: immunoSEQ multiplex PCR; TCRdb lists only in-frame clones, some missing. Here the sample spans roughly 250,000 clones, about 91% being singletons. The sequenced sample consisted of PBMCs or T cells enriched from blood (not recorded which). These receptors came from a middle-aged woman with acute COVID-19.

The rearrangement joins TRBV5-1 to TRBJ1-2, with D possibly TRBD1 on 6 matching bases. The CDR3 is 13 residues long. With 3 bases removed from V and 6 bases from J, the gap between germline ends came to 12 bases. CDR1 SGHRS and CDR2 YFSETQ come from the germline V gene. CDR3 loop: CASSWVPGDGYTF. CDR3 nucleotides: TGCGCCAGCAGCTGGGTCCCAGGGGATGGCTACACCTTC.

The chain joins TRBV3-1 (or the pseudogene TRBV3-2) to TRBJ2-1; D is possibly TRBD2 (7 bases). The CDR3 is made up of 16 amino acids. V lost 3 bases and J lost 8, with 20 bases in between. Germline loops: CDR1 LGHDT, CDR2 YNNKEL (reference sequence). CDR3 bases: TGTGCCAGCAGCCAGTCGGGGGGCGGAGCCTTTTATGAGCAGTTCTTC. Its protein product is CASSQSGGGAFYEQFF.

This clone was found a few times. Other DNA sequences within the sample encode an identical CDR3. V and J are TRBV18 and TRBJ2-1, with unresolved D. Between the trimmed V and J ends, which lost 1 base and 8 bases, there was a span of 6 bases. Per the germline V gene, CDR1 is KGHSH and CDR2 is LQKENI. This CDR3 contains 12 residues. The CDR3 DNA reads as TGTGCCAGCTCACCACTTCCCGATGAGCAGTTCTTC. Translation: CASSPLPDEQFF.

The chain recombines TRBV5-1 with TRBJ2-4, with 10 bases that match TRBD1. This CDR3 contains 20 residues. In germline, CDR1 is SGHRS, CDR2 YFSETQ. With 5 bases clipped from V and 0 bases from J, the junction kept 17 bases outside the gene matches. Here the CDR3 reads CASRVNRQGALRLAKNIQYF. DNA of the CDR3: TGCGCCAGCAGAGTTAATAGACAGGGGGCGCTCAGATTAGCCAAAAACATTCAGTACTTC.

This rearrangement joins TRBV7-2 to TRBJ1-5, with TRBD1 matching over 8 bases. V gave up 1 base and J gave up 7 bases; unmatched junction bases: 6. Germline CDR1 SGHTA, CDR2 FQGNSA. The CDR3 is 15 amino acids. The CDR3 coding sequence is TGTGCCAGCAGCTTAGTTACAGGGGGAGGGCAGCCCCAGCATTTT. It specifies CASSLVTGGGQPQHF.

This clone was found once. This sequence joins TRBV28 and TRBJ2-2, with 11 positions matching TRBD2. V trimming: 5 bases; J trimming: 2 bases; junction bases outside the gene matches: 7. Germline values: CDR1 MDHEN, CDR2 SYDVKM. The CDR3 loop spans 17 amino acids. This CDR3 is CASSVASGRTNTGELFF. In nucleotides, the CDR3 is TGTGCCAGCAGTGTGGCTAGCGGGAGGACAAACACCGGGGAGCTGTTTTTT.

The rearrangement joins TRBV24-1 to TRBJ1-5; D possibly corresponds to TRBD1 (5 bases). The CDR3 covers 13 residues. V lost 2 bases and J lost 6, with 7 bases in between. The germline CDR1 and CDR2 sequences are KGHDR and SFDVKD. In DNA form, the CDR3 reads TGTGCCACCAGTGATTCAGGGTCTCAGCCCCAGCATTTT. Its protein is CATSDSGSQPQHF.

The chain recombines TRBV5-1 with TRBJ1-1; 10 positions match TRBD1. The CDR3 is 17 amino acids. Germline-derived CDR1 and CDR2 are SGHRS and YFSETQ. V shed 1 base and J 1 base; nucleotides not matched to a gene: 7. The CDR3 DNA follows: TGCGCCAGCAGCTTGTACGGACAGGGGGTTGGGAACACTGAAGCTTTCTTT. Protein sequence: CASSLYGQGVGNTEAFF.

The chain has TRBV6-1 and TRBJ2-3; 9 bases are a match to TRBD2. V lost 4 bases, J lost 0 bases, and 5 bases stayed unmatched. Germline CDR1 is MNHNS and CDR2 is SASEGT. This CDR3 has 16 amino acids. The CDR3 DNA sequence: TGTGCCAGCAGTGCTGCTAGCGGGGCCAGCACAGATACGCAGTATTTT. Protein sequence: CASSAASGASTDTQYF.

The chain links TRBV9 to TRBJ2-1; D remains unclear. Per the germline V gene, CDR1 is SGDLS and CDR2 is YYNGEE. With 4 bases removed from V and 0 bases from J, the gap between germline ends came to 11 bases. The CDR3 is made up of 15 amino acids. The chain's CDR3 is CASSPDTGSYNEQFF. CDR3 coding DNA: TGTGCCAGCAGCCCAGATACGGGCTCCTACAATGAGCAGTTCTTC.